These 9 T cell receptor beta chains were sequenced from one sample in a study of blood T cells in healthy people across ages. Primers used in a second PCR of roughly 6 to 12 cycles were a sample-barcoded 5' primer and a J-beta primer mix. In TCRdb, the 5' RACE reads were re-called with MiXCR into one record per CDR3 protein. The repertoire includes 1.5 million to 2 million distinct CDR3 sequences, 28% of them detected once, and approximately 7.7% sits in the top ten. The source material was blood. The receptors shown here come from a woman in her 30s in good health.

The CDR3 coding sequence is TGTGCCAGCAGTTTAATGACAGTAAACACCGGGGAGCTGTTTTTT. Amino acid sequence: CASSLMTVNTGELFF. The rearrangement uses TRBV28 and TRBJ2-2; D perhaps matches TRBD1 (5 bases). Trimming shortened V by 2 bases and J by 2 bases, and 9 bases separated the two germline ends. The germline V gene has CDR1 MDHEN and CDR2 SYDVKM. The CDR3 spans 15 residues.

This clonotype was picked up a small number of times. J is TRBJ2-3 and V is TRBV7-9, with TRBD1 matching over 9 bases. J gave up 2 bases and V 5 bases, and 14 bases lay outside the gene matches. CDR3 length: 18 residues. The germline gives CDR1 SEHNR, CDR2 FQNEAQ (reference sequence). The CDR3 bases are TGTGCCAGCAGCCGGGACAGGGAGACGGGTGACCTCACAGATACGCAGTATTTT. Its protein is CASSRDRETGDLTDTQYF.

The gene calls are TRBV6-1 and TRBJ1-5; D not certain. The CDR3 is 16 residues long. Germline CDR1 reads MNHNS; CDR2 reads SASEGT. The V end lost 3 bases, the J end lost 0 bases, and 12 bases lay between the germline ends. The CDR3: CASSEAVIYSNQPQHF. The CDR3 DNA reads TGTGCCAGCAGTGAGGCGGTGATCTATAGCAATCAGCCCCAGCATTTT.

The chain recombines TRBV28 with TRBJ2-5; TRBD2 aligns across 8 bases. The J call could be wrong; TRBJ2-7 is a better fit for the DNA end. CDR3 size: 14 residues. Germline CDR1 is MDHEN and CDR2 is SYDVKM. CDR3 residues: CASTLAGPNYEQYF. CDR3 nucleotide sequence: TGTGCCAGCACCTTAGCGGGGCCGAACTACGAGCAGTACTTC.

This clonotype occurred a few times. V gene TRBV5-1 combines with J gene TRBJ1-2, with D unresolved. V shed 0 bases and J shed 4 bases, with 10 bases lying between them. The CDR3 contains 14 residues. Germline CDR1 SGHRS, CDR2 YFSETQ. The CDR3 DNA reads TGCGCCAGCAGCTTGGCGACACCGAGCTATGGCTACACCTTC. Translating it yields CASSLATPSYGYTF.

This clonotype was recorded a few times. This chain links TRBV6-1 with TRBJ1-1, with D uncertain. The V end was cut by 7 bases, the J end by 8 bases, with 11 bases between. The CDR3 is 11 residues long. CDR1 and CDR2 (germline): MNHNS, SASEGT. CDR3 residues: CASTLRGEAFF. The CDR3 nucleotides are TGTGCCAGCACTCTGAGAGGGGAAGCTTTCTTT.

There are a few counts of this clonotype. The CDR3 DNA reads as TGCGCCAGCAGCCAAGAATTTAAAAACCCAAGCTCCTACAATGAGCAGTTCTTC. Its protein product is CASSQEFKNPSSYNEQFF. The V gene is TRBV4-1, the J gene TRBJ2-1; unclear D gene. CDR3 length equals 18 residues. V gave up 0 bases and J gave up 0 bases, with 15 bases separating them. The germline CDR1 and CDR2 sequences are MGHRA and YSYEKL.

This clonotype appeared many times. The chain couples TRBV20-1 to TRBJ2-7, with 8 nucleotides matching TRBD2. The V gene end was trimmed by 2 bases and the J gene end by 4 bases; junction bases not matched to a gene: 4. The CDR3 has 13 residues. Per germline, CDR1 DFQATT and CDR2 SNEGSKA (reference sequence). This chain's CDR3 is CSARLAGRYEQYF. The CDR3 bases are TGCAGTGCTAGACTAGCGGGCCGTTACGAGCAGTACTTC.

This clonotype was recorded many times. J is TRBJ2-7 and V is TRBV28; D may correspond to TRBD1 or TRBD2 (6 bases each). Trimming took 3 bases from V and 4 from J, leaving 16 bases between them. CDR1 is MDHEN, CDR2 SYDVKM, per germline. CDR3 size: 15 residues. CDR3 nucleotides: TGTGCCAGCAGTTTGCCGGGGGCCAGACCATACGAGCAGTACTTC. This sequence encodes CASSLPGARPYEQYF.